The 9 T cell receptor beta chains below all came from one sample that was sequenced in a study of cytomegalovirus exposure and HLA in healthy donors. Researchers ran the PCR with 60 Vbeta and 13 Jbeta primers. Sequencing used immunoSEQ multiplex PCR; TCRdb keeps in-frame clones, though not all of them. The sample contains tens of thousands of clones, about three fifths of which appear only once. The material sequenced was PBMCs. The source of these receptors is a man aged 50 to 60 in good health and CMV-seropositive.

This chain links TRBV9 with TRBJ1-5; no firm D call. Trimming removed 2 bases from V and 6 bases from J, with 9 bases in between. CDR3 size: 13 residues. Germline CDR1 and CDR2: SGDLS and YYNGEE. In nucleotides, the CDR3 is TGTGCCAGCAGCGTGGGCCCCTCTCAGCCCCAGCATTTT. Translated, it gives CASSVGPSQPQHF. Full variable domain (rest looked up from reference TRBV9 and TRBJ1-5): DSGVTQTPKHLITATGQRVTLRCSPRSGDLSVYWYQQSLDQGLQFLIQYYNGEERAKGNILERFSAQQFPDLHSELNLSSLELGDSALYFCASSVGPSQPQHFGDGTRLSIL.

This sequence joins TRBV5-1 and TRBJ1-5; possible D gene TRBD1, 5 bases. Trimming took 3 bases from V and 1 from J, leaving 11 bases between them. This CDR3 comprises 15 residues. CDR1 is SGHRS, CDR2 YFSETQ, per germline. The CDR3 bases are TGCGCCAGCAGCTGGCAGGGAGGAAGCAATCAGCCCCAGCATTTT. This codes for CASSWQGGSNQPQHF.

Only a few counts were recorded for this clone. The chain joins TRBV7-9 to TRBJ1-4, with D maybe TRBD1 (6 bases). CDR3 length equals 15 residues. V was clipped by 3 bases and J by 6 bases, with 14 bases between them. CDR1 is SEHNR, CDR2 FQNEAQ, per germline (reference sequence). The CDR3 region has the DNA TGTGCCAGCAGCTTCAGTGGGGGGGGCGATGAAAAACTGTTTTTT. Amino acids: CASSFSGGGDEKLFF. Full variable domain (rest looked up from reference TRBV7-9 and TRBJ1-4): DTGVSQNPRHKITKRGQNVTFRCDPISEHNRLYWYRQTLGQGPEFLTYFQNEAQLEKSRLLSDRFSAERPKGSFSTLEIQRTEQGDSAMYLCASSFSGGGDEKLFFGSGTQLSVL.

This rearrangement joins TRBV6-5 to TRBJ1-2, with no clear D. This CDR3 is built from 12 residues. The germline V and J ends were trimmed by 3 bases and 8 bases, with 10 bases remaining between them. CDR1 MNHEY and CDR2 SVGAGI come from the germline V gene. DNA of the CDR3: TGTGCCAGCAGTTATAGCTCGGGGGGCTACACCTTC. This gives the protein CASSYSSGGYTF.

The gene calls are TRBV14 and TRBJ1-5; D remains unclear. V was clipped by 0 bases and J by 9 bases, with 12 bases between them. CDR1 SGHDN and CDR2 FVKESK come from the germline V gene. The CDR3 covers 14 residues. The CDR3 loop is CASSQDGGVWPQHF. The CDR3, as DNA: TGTGCCAGCAGCCAAGATGGCGGCGTCTGGCCCCAGCATTTT.

The V and J genes are TRBV2 and TRBJ1-2, with D possibly matching TRBD1 (6 bases). The length of the CDR3 is 13 residues. Trimming stripped 3 bases from V and 4 bases from J, with 9 bases between. CDR1 is SNHLY and CDR2 is FYNNEI in the germline V gene. In DNA form, the CDR3 reads TGTGCCAGCAGTGAGGGGGGGGCCTATGGCTACACCTTC. Translation: CASSEGGAYGYTF.

V usage is TRBV29-1 and J usage is TRBJ2-2, with TRBD1 matching 8 bases. The CDR3 is made up of 11 amino acids. V shed 4 bases and J 13 bases; nucleotides not matched to a gene: 5. Germline V gene sequence: CDR1 SQVTM, CDR2 ANQGSEA. Here the CDR3 reads CSVAGQGGLFF. The CDR3 region has the DNA TGCAGCGTTGCAGGACAGGGCGGGCTGTTTTTT.

This clone was counted a few times. The chain joins TRBV7-2 to TRBJ2-7; TRBD2 agrees at 7 bases. Germline trimming cut 1 base from V and 6 bases from J; bases unmatched to any gene: 9. This CDR3 contains 15 residues. Per the germline V gene, CDR1 is SGHTA and CDR2 is FQGNSA. The CDR3 loop reads CASSLVGRGNTEQYF. In nucleotides, the CDR3 is TGTGCCAGCAGCTTAGTCGGGCGGGGGAATACCGAGCAGTACTTC.

In this sample, this clone turned up a few times. The genes are TRBV7-2 and TRBJ2-1; the D is unclear. Trimming took 3 bases from V and 5 from J, leaving 8 bases between them. The CDR3 runs 13 residues. Germline V gives CDR1 SGHTA, CDR2 FQGNSA. CDR3 loop: CASSFHRDNEQFF. CDR3 coding DNA: TGTGCCAGCAGCTTTCATAGAGACAATGAGCAGTTCTTC.